This entry lists 8 T cell receptor beta chains sequenced from one sample in a study of CD8 T cells in Susac syndrome (dated by TCRdb to between 2018 and 2021). Receptor libraries were prepared by the immunoSEQ multiplex PCR assay. RNA was extracted with the RNeasy kit and roughly 0.45 to 1 ug was reverse transcribed using random hexamers. Using fastp trimming at Q25 and MiXCR clonotype assembly, TCRdb reanalyzed the public sequencing data and kept in-frame beta chains. Rows with a matching CDR3 protein are joined into one entry that keeps the most common DNA and genes. The sample profile shows roughly 150,000 distinct CDR3 sequences; 95% of them were found once. The ten largest clones take up roughly 0.16% of the sample. The sample comprised CD8+ T cells from PBMCs. The receptors were sampled from a human donor with multiple sclerosis.

This chain connects TRBV7-8 to TRBJ1-5; no clear D. The V gene lost 3 bases and the J gene lost 5 bases, with 8 bases spanning the gap. The CDR3 has 13 residues. The germline CDR1 and CDR2 sequences are SGHVS and FQNEAQ. The CDR3: CASSLGLYQPQHF. The CDR3 DNA follows: TGTGCCAGCAGCTTGGGCCTCTATCAGCCCCAGCATTTT.

The gene calls are TRBV4-2 and TRBJ2-7; D remains ambiguous. CDR3 length equals 15 residues. The germline V and J ends were trimmed by 0 bases and 6 bases, with 15 bases remaining between them. Germline loops: CDR1 LGHNA, CDR2 YNFKEQ. CDR3 nucleotides: TGTGCCAGCAGCCAAGAAGTCGGAATCGCGTCCGAGCAGTACGTC. Its translation: CASSQEVGIASEQYV.

The J gene is TRBJ1-1, the V gene TRBV30; D gene unclear. This CDR3 spans 12 amino acids. Germline V CDR1 and CDR2: GTSNPN, SVGIG (reference sequence). V lost 7 bases, J lost 1 base, and 10 bases lay in between. In DNA, the CDR3 is TGTGCCTTAGACCTACAGAACACTGAAGCTTTCTTT. It translates to CALDLQNTEAFF.

This rearrangement joins TRBV2 to TRBJ2-1; possible D gene TRBD1, 6 bases. Germline CDR1 is SNHLY and CDR2 is FYNNEI. V was pared by 4 bases and J by 8 bases, with 15 bases between. The CDR3 is 14 residues long. The DNA for the CDR3 is TGTGCCAGCAGTGTAATCAGGGGCCCGCATGAGCAGTTCTTC. This sequence encodes CASSVIRGPHEQFF.

The chain employs TRBV13 and TRBJ1-1, with unresolved D. V was shortened by 0 bases and J by 1 base, with 6 bases between the two germline ends. CDR1 is PRHDT and CDR2 is FYEKMQ in the germline V gene (reference sequence). The CDR3 is made up of 14 amino acids. CDR3 protein: CASSLGWRNTEAFF. CDR3 sequence (DNA): TGTGCCAGCAGCTTAGGATGGAGGAACACTGAAGCTTTCTTT.

The CDR3 is CASSSEGPPGEQFF. CDR3 DNA sequence: TGTGCCAGCAGCAGCGAAGGGCCCCCCGGAGAGCAGTTCTTC. The chain carries TRBV7-9 and TRBJ2-1; no reliable D call. Trimming stripped 5 bases from V and 10 bases from J, with 18 bases between. Germline V lookup: CDR1 SEHNR, CDR2 FQNEAQ (reference sequence). The CDR3 consists of 14 residues.

This sequence joins TRBV12-2 and TRBJ2-3; no check of the table's D call, TRBD1, against the DNA was made. TRBV12-2 is a recognized pseudogene. This CDR3 region has 14 residues. The CDR3 DNA reads as TGTGCAAGTCGCCAGACCCCCGAGAGGGATACGCAGTATTTT. The encoded protein is CASRQTPERDTQYF.

The V call is TRBV4-1, the J call TRBJ2-3; the match to TRBD2 covers 10 bases. From germline, CDR1 is MGHRA and CDR2 YSYEKL. This CDR3 spans 16 amino acids. Germline trimming cut 0 bases from V and 2 bases from J; bases unmatched to any gene: 2. CDR3 region: CASSQELAGFTDTQYF. The CDR3 DNA is TGCGCCAGCAGCCAAGAACTAGCGGGGTTCACAGATACGCAGTATTTT.